The source of this T cell receptor beta chain is a study of cytomegalovirus exposure and HLA in healthy donors. The assay was immunoSEQ multiplex PCR, and TCRdb's table has in-frame clones only and misses some. The sample contains some 110,000 clones, around 88% of which appear only once. Trimming removed 3 bases from V and 5 bases from J, with 16 bases in between. Germline V gene data show CDR1 as PRHDT and CDR2 as FYEKMQ (reference sequence). The CDR3 sequence is 15 residues long. This receptor was obtained from a young man in good health and CMV-seronegative. Sequences were obtained from PBMCs. The chain joins TRBV13 to TRBJ2-5; TRBD1 might be the D (5 bases). CDR3: CASSLRQGRGETQYF. DNA of the CDR3: TGTGCCAGCAGCTTGCGGCAGGGAAGGGGTGAGACCCAGTACTTC.